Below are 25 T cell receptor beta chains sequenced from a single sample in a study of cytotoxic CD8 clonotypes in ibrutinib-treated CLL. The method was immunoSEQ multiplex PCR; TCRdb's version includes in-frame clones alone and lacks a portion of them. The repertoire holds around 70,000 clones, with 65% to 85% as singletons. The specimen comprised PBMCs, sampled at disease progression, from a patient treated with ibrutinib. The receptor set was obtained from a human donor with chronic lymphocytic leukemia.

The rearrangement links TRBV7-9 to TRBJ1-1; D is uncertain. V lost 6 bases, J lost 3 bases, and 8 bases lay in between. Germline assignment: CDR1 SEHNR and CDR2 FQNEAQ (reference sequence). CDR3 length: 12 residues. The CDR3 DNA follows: TGTGCCAGCAGAGAGTTGGACACTGAAGCTTTCTTT. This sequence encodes CASRELDTEAFF.

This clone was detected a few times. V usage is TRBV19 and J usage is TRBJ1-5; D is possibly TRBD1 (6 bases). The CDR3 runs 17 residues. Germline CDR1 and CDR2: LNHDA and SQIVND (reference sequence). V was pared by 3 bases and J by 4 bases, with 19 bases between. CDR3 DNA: TGTGCCAGTAGTATCCTCAGGGGCCTTAACTTTAATCAGCCCCAGCATTTT. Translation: CASSILRGLNFNQPQHF.

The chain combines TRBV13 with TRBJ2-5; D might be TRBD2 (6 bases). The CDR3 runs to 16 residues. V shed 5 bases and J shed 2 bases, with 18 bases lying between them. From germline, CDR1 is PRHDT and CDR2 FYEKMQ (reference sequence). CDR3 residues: CASSRSRWGEQETQYF. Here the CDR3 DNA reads TGTGCCAGCAGCCGCTCCAGATGGGGGGAGCAAGAGACCCAGTACTTC.

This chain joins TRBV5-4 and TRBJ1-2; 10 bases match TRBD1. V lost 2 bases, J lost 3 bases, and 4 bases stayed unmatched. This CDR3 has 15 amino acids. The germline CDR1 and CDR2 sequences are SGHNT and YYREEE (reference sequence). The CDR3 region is CASSFWDRGDYGYTF. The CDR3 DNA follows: TGTGCCAGCAGCTTTTGGGACAGGGGAGACTATGGCTACACCTTC.

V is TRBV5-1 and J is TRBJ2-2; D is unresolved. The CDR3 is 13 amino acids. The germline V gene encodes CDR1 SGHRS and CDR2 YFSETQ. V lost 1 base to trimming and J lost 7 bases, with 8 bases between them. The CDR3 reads CASSLLDFGELFF. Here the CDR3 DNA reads TGCGCCAGCAGCTTGCTAGATTTCGGGGAGCTGTTTTTT. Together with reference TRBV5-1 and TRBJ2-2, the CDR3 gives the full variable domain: KAGVTQTPRYLIKTRGQQVTLSCSPISGHRSVSWYQQTPGQGLQFLFEYFSETQRNKGNFPGRFSGRQFSNSRSEMNVSTLELGDSALYLCASSLLDFGELFFGEGSRLTVL.

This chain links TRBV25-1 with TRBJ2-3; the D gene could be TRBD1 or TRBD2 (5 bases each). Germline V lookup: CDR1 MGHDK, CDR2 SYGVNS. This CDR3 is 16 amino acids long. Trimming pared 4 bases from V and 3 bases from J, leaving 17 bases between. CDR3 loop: CASSVEGIRATDTQYF. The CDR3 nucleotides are TGTGCCAGCAGTGTAGAGGGGATAAGGGCAACAGATACGCAGTATTTT.

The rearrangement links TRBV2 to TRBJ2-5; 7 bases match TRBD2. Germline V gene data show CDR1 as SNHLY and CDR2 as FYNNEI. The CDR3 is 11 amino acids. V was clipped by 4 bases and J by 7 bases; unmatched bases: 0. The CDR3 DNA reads TGTGCCAGCAGTGGGGGGGGGACCCAGTACTTC. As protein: CASSGGGTQYF.

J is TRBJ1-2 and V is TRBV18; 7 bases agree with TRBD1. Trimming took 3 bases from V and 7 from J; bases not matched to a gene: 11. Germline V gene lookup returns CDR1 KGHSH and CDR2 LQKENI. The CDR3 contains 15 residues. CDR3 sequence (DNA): TGTGCCAGCTCACCCCCGGTTAGCAGGGGGTTTGGCTACACCTTC. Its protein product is CASSPPVSRGFGYTF. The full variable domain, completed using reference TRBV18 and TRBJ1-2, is NAGVMQNPRHLVRRRGQEARLRCSPMKGHSHVYWYRQLPEEGLKFMVYLQKENIIDESGMPKERFSAEFPKEGPSILRIQQVVRGDSAAYFCASSPPVSRGFGYTFGSGTRLTVV.

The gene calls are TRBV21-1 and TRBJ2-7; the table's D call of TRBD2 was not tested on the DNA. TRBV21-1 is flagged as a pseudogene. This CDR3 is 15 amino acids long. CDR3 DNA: TGTGCCAGCACCCCAGGTGGGGGGAGGACGTACGAGCAGTACTTC. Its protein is CASTPGGGRTYEQYF.

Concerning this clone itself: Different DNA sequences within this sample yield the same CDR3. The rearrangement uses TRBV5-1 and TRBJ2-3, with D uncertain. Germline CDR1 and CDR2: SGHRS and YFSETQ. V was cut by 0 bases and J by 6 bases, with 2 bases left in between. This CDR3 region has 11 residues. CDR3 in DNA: TGCGCCAGCAGCTTGGGGGATACGCAGTATTTT. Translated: CASSLGDTQYF.

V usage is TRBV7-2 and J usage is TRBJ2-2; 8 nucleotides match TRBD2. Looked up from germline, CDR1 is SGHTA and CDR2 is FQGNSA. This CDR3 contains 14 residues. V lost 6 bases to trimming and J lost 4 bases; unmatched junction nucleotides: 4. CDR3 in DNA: TGTGCCAGCAGATTTAGCGGGATCACCGGGGAGCTGTTTTTT. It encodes CASRFSGITGELFF.

CDR3 sequence (DNA): TGTGCCAGCAGCTTACCCCTTAGTCCCGGCCTACCCTACAATGAGCAGTTCTTC. Translation gives CASSLPLSPGLPYNEQFF. The chain has TRBV7-9 and TRBJ2-1, with D unclear. Deletions cut 2 bases from V and 2 bases from J, with 19 bases between. Germline-derived CDR1 and CDR2 are SEHNR and FQNEAQ (reference sequence). The CDR3 spans 18 residues.

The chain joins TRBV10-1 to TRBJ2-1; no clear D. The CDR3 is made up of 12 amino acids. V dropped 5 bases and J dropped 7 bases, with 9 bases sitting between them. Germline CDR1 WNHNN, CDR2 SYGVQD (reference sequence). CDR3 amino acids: CASSTDGNEQFF. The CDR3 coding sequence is TGCGCCAGCAGTACCGACGGGAATGAGCAGTTCTTC.

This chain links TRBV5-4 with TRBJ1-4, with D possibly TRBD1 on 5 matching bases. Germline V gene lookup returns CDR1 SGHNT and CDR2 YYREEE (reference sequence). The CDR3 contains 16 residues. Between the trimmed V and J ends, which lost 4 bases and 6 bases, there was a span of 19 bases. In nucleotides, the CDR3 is TGTGCCAGCAGCAAGCTAACCGGGGGAGTAGATGAAAAACTGTTTTTT. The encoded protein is CASSKLTGGVDEKLFF.

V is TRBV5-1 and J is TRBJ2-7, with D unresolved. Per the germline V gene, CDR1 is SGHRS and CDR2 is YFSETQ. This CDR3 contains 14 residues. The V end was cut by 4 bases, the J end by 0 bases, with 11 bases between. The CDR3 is CASSPRVASYEQYF. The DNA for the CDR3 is TGCGCCAGCAGCCCCAGAGTAGCCTCCTACGAGCAGTACTTC. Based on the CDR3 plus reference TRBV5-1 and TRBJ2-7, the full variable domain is KAGVTQTPRYLIKTRGQQVTLSCSPISGHRSVSWYQQTPGQGLQFLFEYFSETQRNKGNFPGRFSGRQFSNSRSEMNVSTLELGDSALYLCASSPRVASYEQYFGPGTRLTVT.

CDR3 DNA sequence: TGTGCCAGCTCACCACCAGGAAAGCGGGAAAAACTGTTTTTT. Amino acids: CASSPPGKREKLFF. The rearrangement uses TRBV18 and TRBJ1-4; D gene ambiguous. Per the germline V gene, CDR1 is KGHSH and CDR2 is LQKENI. V lost 0 bases, J lost 8 bases, and 10 bases lay in between. The length of the CDR3 is 14 residues.

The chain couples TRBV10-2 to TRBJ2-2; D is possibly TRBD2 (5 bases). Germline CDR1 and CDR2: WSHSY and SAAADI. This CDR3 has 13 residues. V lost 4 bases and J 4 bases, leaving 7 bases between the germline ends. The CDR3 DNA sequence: TGCGCCAGCAGTGTCGCGGGCACCGGGGAGCTGTTTTTT. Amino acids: CASSVAGTGELFF.

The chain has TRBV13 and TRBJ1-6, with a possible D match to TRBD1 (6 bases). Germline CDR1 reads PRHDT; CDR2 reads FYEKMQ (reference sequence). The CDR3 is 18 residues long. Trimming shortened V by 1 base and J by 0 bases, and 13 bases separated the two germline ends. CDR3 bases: TGTGCCAGCAGCTTAGAAAGGGGGAGGAGCTCCTATAATTCACCCCTCCACTTT. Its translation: CASSLERGRSSYNSPLHF.

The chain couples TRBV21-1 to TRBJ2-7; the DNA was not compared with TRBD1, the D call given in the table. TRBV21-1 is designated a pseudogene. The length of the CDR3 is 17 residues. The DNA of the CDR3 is TGTGCCAGCAGCGAAAGCGAGCTCCGGGACACCCTCTACGAGCAGTACTTC. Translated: CASSESELRDTLYEQYF.

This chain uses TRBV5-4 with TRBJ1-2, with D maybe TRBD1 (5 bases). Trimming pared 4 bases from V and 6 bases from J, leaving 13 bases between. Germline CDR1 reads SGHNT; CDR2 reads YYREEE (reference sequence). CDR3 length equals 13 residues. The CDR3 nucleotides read TGTGCCAGCAGCAACTTTGGGACGGATGGCTACACCTTC. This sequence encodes CASSNFGTDGYTF.

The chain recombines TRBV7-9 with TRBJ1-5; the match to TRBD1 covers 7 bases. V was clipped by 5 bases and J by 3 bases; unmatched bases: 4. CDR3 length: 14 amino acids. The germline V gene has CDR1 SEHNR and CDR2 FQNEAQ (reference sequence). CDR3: CASSMGQLNQPQHF. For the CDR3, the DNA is TGTGCCAGCAGCATGGGACAGCTCAATCAGCCCCAGCATTTT.

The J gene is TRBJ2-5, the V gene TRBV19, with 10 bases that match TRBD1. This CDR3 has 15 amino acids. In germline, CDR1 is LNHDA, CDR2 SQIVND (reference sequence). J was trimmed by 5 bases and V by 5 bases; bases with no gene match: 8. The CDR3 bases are TGTGCCAGTAGTGGGCGACAGGGGGCACGCGAGACCCAGTACTTC. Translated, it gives CASSGRQGARETQYF.

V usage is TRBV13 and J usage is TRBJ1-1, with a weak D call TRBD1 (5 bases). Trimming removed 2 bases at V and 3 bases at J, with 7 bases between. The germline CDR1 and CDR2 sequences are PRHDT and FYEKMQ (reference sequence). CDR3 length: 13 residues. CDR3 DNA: TGTGCCAGCAGCTTATTCAGGGACACTGAAGCTTTCTTT. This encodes CASSLFRDTEAFF. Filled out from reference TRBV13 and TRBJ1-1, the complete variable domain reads AAGVIQSPRHLIKEKRETATLKCYPIPRHDTVYWYQQGPGQDPQFLISFYEKMQSDKGSIPDRFSAQQFSDYHSELNMSSLELGDSALYFCASSLFRDTEAFFGQGTRLTVV.

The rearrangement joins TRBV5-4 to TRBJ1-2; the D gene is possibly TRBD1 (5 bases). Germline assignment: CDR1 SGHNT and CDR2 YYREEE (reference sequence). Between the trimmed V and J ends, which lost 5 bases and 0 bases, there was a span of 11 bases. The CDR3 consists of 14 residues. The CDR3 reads CASRQPGPNYGYTF. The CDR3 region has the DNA TGTGCCAGCAGGCAACCGGGACCTAACTATGGCTACACCTTC.

CDR3 residues: CACSGLGGNTIYF. CDR3 nucleotide sequence: TGTGCCTGCTCCGGGCTAGGGGGAAACACCATATATTTT. The V and J genes are TRBV25-1 and TRBJ1-3; D gene uncertain. This CDR3 spans 13 amino acids. V lost 11 bases to trimming and J lost 4 bases, with 15 bases between them. Per the germline V gene, CDR1 is MGHDK and CDR2 is SYGVNS.